The source of this T cell receptor beta chain is a study of read filtering for tumor transcriptome and immune sequencing. V gave up 2 bases and J gave up 7 bases, with 8 bases separating them. CDR3 length: 12 residues. Germline lookup yields CDR1 ENHRY and CDR2 SYGVKD. Findings and limits, study-wide: IR-seq and RNA-seq agreed better without single-read clonotypes.

This clonotype was seen many times. As yet, its antigen is unknown. From approximately 430 ng of RNA, a library with molecular barcoded alpha/delta and beta/gamma adaptors was made. Using its own MiXCR run on the reads, TCRdb lists one record per CDR3 protein. The sample records 100,000 to 150,000 distinct CDR3 sequences, 13% being singletons. The sequenced material came from a population of CD138-negative cells sorted from bone marrow. The chain carries TRBV10-3 and TRBJ1-1, with D possibly TRBD1 on 5 matching bases. The receptor was derived from a donor aged 40 or over with multiple myeloma. This chain's CDR3 is CAISEATVEAFF. The CDR3 DNA reads as TGTGCCATCAGTGAGGCGACAGTTGAAGCTTTCTTT.